The sequence of this TCR beta chain was determined in a study of identical twins. Study-wide findings and caveats: Models underestimated TCR alpha sharing (out-of-frame) in monozygotic twins. Without tracking the same donors, conclusions rested on cross-sectional statistical analysis.

TCRdb recomputed calls from the 5' RACE reads with MiXCR, one row per CDR3 protein. The sample comprises some 560,000 distinct CDR3 sequences, over 8.5% of which are singletons, and around 3.1% rests with the top ten. This clonotype was recorded at least ten times. What it recognizes is unknown. Deletions cut 5 bases from V and 7 bases from J, with 15 bases between. The CDR3 runs to 13 residues. Germline lookup yields CDR1 SGHAT and CDR2 FQNNGV. These data are also associated with another study on yellow fever vaccine responses in identical twins.

The sample consisted of PBMCs. The clonotype originates from a woman under 30 in good health. This sequence joins TRBV11-2 and TRBJ2-7; D unresolved. This chain's CDR3 is CASSKIQISEQYF. The CDR3 region has the DNA TGTGCCAGCAGCAAGATACAGATTTCTGAGCAGTACTTC.